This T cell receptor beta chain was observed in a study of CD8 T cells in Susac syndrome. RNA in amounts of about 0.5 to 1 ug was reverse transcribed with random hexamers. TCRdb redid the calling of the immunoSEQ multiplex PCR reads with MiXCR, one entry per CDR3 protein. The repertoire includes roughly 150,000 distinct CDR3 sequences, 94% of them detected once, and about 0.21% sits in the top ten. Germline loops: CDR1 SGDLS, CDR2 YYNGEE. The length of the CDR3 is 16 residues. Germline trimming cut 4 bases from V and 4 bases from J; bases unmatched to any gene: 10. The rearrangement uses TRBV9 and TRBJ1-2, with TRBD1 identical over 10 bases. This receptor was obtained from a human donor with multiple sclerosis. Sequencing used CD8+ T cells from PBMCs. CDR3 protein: CASSWARDRGFYGYTF. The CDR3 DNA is TGTGCCAGCAGCTGGGCCCGGGACAGGGGATTCTATGGCTACACCTTC.